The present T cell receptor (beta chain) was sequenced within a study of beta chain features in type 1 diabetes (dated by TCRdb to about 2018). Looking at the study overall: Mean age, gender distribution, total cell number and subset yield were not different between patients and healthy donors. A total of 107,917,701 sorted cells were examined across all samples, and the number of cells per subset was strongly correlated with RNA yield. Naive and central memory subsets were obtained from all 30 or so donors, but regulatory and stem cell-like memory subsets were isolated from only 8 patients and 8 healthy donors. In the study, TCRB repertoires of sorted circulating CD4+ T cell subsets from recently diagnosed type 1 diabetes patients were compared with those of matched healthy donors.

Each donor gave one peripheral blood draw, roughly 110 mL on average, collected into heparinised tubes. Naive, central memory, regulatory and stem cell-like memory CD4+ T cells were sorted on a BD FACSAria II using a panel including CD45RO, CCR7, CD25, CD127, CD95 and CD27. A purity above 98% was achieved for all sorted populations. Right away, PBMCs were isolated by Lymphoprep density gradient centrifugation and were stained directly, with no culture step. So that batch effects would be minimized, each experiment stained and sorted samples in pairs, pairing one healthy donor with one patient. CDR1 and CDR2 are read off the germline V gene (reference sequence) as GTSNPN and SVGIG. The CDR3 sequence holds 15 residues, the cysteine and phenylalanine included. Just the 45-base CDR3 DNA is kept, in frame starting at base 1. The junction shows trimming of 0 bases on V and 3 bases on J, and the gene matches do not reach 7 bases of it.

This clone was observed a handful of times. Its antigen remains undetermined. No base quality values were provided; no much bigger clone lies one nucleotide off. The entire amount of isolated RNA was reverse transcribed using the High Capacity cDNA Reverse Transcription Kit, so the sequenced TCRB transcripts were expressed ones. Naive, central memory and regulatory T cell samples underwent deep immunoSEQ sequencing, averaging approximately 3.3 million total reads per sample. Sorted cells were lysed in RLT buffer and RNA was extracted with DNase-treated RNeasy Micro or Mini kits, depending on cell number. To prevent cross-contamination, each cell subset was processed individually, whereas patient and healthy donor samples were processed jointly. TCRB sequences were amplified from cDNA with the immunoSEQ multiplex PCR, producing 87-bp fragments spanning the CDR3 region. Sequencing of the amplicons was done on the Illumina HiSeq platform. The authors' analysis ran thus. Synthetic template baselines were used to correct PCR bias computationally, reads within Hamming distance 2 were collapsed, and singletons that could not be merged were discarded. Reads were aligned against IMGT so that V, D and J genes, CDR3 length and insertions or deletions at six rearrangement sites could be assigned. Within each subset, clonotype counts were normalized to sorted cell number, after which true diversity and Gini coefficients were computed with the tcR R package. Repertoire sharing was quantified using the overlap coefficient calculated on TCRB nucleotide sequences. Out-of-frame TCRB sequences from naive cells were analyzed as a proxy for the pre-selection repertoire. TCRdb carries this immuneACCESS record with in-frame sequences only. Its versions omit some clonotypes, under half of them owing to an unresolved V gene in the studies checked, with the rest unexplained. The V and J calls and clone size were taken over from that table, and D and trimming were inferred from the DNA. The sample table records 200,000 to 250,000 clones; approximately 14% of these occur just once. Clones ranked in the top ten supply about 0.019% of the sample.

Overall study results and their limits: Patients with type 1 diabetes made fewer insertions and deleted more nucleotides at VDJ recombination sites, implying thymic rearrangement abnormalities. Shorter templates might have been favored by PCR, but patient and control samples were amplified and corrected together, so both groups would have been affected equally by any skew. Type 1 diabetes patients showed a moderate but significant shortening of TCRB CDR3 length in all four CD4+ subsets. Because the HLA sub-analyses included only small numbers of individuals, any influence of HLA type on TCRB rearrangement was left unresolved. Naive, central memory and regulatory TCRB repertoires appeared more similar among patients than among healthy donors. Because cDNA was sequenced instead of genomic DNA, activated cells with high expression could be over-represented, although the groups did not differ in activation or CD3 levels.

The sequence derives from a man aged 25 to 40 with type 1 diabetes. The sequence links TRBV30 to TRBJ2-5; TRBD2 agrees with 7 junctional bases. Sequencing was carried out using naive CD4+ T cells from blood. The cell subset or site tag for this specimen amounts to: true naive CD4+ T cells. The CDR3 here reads CAWSVWEGWEETQYF. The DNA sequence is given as TGTGCCTGGAGTGTATGGGAGGGTTGGGAAGAGACCCAGTACTTC.